This TCR beta chain originates from a study of T-cell reconstitution after alpha-beta-depleted transplantation in children. As it was prepared, the TCRbeta library received unique molecular identifiers. TCRdb processed the PCR reads anew with MiXCR; each CDR3 protein has one entry. The sample consists of 500,000 to 650,000 distinct CDR3 sequences, roughly 10% of them appearing once. This receptor was identified in a female patient between 2 and 15 years old who had a stem cell transplant for aplastic anemia, so the T cells may come from the graft donor. The sample in question was PBMCs, mostly from graft donor cells, obtained 180 days after TCRalphabeta/CD19-depleted stem cell transplant.

In DNA, the CDR3 is TGCAGTGCTAGAAGGACCCAGTACTTC. Translated, it gives CSARRTQYF. This sequence joins TRBV20-1 and TRBJ2-5; D is undetermined. The ends were cut back, 2 bases at V and 7 bases at J, with 2 bases in the middle. The CDR3 is 9 residues long. CDR1 and CDR2 from the germline V gene are DFQATT and SNEGSKA (reference sequence).